A single sample is the source of the 9 T cell receptor beta chains below, sequenced in a study of beta chain features in type 1 diabetes. General study results and limits: Among all four CD4+ subsets, Type 1 diabetes patients had TCRB CDR3s that were moderately but significantly shorter.

Sequencing targeted expressed TCRB transcripts, as all isolated RNA had been reverse transcribed. The repertoire was sequenced with immunoSEQ multiplex PCR; TCRdb's copy has only in-frame clones and lacks some. Of 150,000 to 200,000 clones listed, about 8.3% are singletons. Which antigens these TCRs recognize remains unknown. Material for sequencing was central memory CD4+ T cells from blood. All receptors derive from a woman aged 18-35 years with type 1 diabetes.

This clone was counted only a few times. This chain links TRBV6-5 with TRBJ2-3; the D is unclear. Germline loops: CDR1 MNHEY, CDR2 SVGAGI. The CDR3 extends over 16 amino acids. V dropped 0 bases and J dropped 4 bases, with 14 bases sitting between them. This CDR3 is CASSYSLRSVADTQYF. The CDR3 DNA follows: TGTGCCAGCAGTTACTCCCTGCGGTCCGTCGCAGATACGCAGTATTTT.

This clone was detected many times. CDR3 sequence reads: CASSLVGGLPTDTQYF. In nucleotides, the CDR3 is TGTGCCAGCAGCTTGGTTGGTGGACTACCCACAGATACGCAGTATTTT. J is TRBJ2-3 and V is TRBV5-4; maybe TRBD2 (6 bases). There are 16 residues in the CDR3. The germline CDR1 and CDR2 sequences are SGHNT and YYREEE (reference sequence). V lost 0 bases, J lost 2 bases, and 13 bases lay in between.

This clone occurred many times. The chain recombines TRBV7-9 with TRBJ1-2, with D perhaps matching TRBD1 (6 bases). CDR1 and CDR2 (germline): SEHNR, FQNEAQ (reference sequence). Trimming cost V 5 bases and J 0 bases, with 13 bases left between them. CDR3 size: 15 residues. The CDR3 DNA follows: TGTGCCAGCAGCCAAGACCGGACAGCTAACTATGGCTACACCTTC. This sequence encodes CASSQDRTANYGYTF.

This clone has more than one count but fewer than ten. The chain joins TRBV7-3 to TRBJ2-2; D ambiguous. The V gene lost 3 bases and the J gene lost 1 base, with 6 bases spanning the gap. The V gene's germline CDR1 is SGHTA and CDR2 FQGTGA. The CDR3 is 14 amino acids. The CDR3 spells CASSFSRNTGELFF. The CDR3 DNA follows: TGTGCCAGCAGCTTTTCCAGGAACACCGGGGAGCTGTTTTTT.

The chain carries TRBV10-2 and TRBJ1-6; D remains unclear. Germline CDR1 reads WSHSY; CDR2 reads SAAADI. V lost 0 bases and J lost 16, with 7 bases in between. The CDR3 runs to 11 residues. The CDR3 region is CASSESTRLHF. The DNA of the CDR3 is TGCGCCAGCAGTGAGTCAACCAGACTCCACTTT.

This clone came up a few times. The chain recombines TRBV5-1 with TRBJ2-7; D possibly corresponds to TRBD1 (5 bases). V lost 4 bases and J 6 bases, leaving 11 bases between the germline ends. The CDR3 runs 12 residues. CDR1 SGHRS and CDR2 YFSETQ come from the germline V gene. Written as DNA, the CDR3 is TGCGCCAGCAGCCCCCAGGGTCCCGAGCAGTACTTC. Translation gives CASSPQGPEQYF.

The chain links TRBV9 to TRBJ2-3, with D tentatively TRBD2 (6 bases). CDR3 size: 14 residues. Germline loops: CDR1 SGDLS, CDR2 YYNGEE. The V and J ends lost 10 bases and 0 bases respectively, with 15 bases between them. CDR3 DNA: TGTGCCTCCAATAGCGGAGAGAGCACAGATACGCAGTATTTT. Translating gives CASNSGESTDTQYF.

The chain employs TRBV5-6 and TRBJ2-3; 16 nucleotides agree with TRBD2. In germline, CDR1 is SGHDT, CDR2 YYEEEE. The CDR3 length is 16 residues. V gave up 4 bases and J gave up 7 bases; unmatched junction bases: 6. CDR3 loop: CASSAGLAGGFNTQYF. The CDR3 DNA is TGTGCCAGCAGCGCGGGACTAGCGGGGGGGTTTAATACGCAGTATTTT. Full variable domain (outside the CDR3, taken from reference TRBV5-6 and TRBJ2-3): DAGVTQSPTHLIKTRGQQVTLRCSPKSGHDTVSWYQQALGQGPQFIFQYYEEEERQRGNFPDRFSGHQFPNYSSELNVNALLLGDSALYLCASSAGLAGGFNTQYFGPGTRLTVL.

This chain links TRBV29-1 with TRBJ1-3, with D possibly TRBD1 on 5 matching bases. Trimming took off 5 bases at V and 4 bases at J, with 12 bases between the two ends. The CDR3 runs to 13 residues. The germline V gene has CDR1 SQVTM and CDR2 ANQGSEA. CDR3 residues: CSVRDLGGNTIYF. Here the CDR3 DNA reads TGCAGCGTTAGGGACTTGGGGGGAAACACCATATATTTT.